Listed below are T cell receptor beta chains from one sample, sequenced in a study of T-cell memory formation after mild COVID-19. TCRdb redid the calling of the 5' RACE reads with MiXCR, one entry per CDR3 protein. The table includes 140,000 to 150,000 distinct CDR3 sequences, 19% detected once. What was sequenced was PBMCs or a T cell subset sorted from them (not recorded which). The receptors originated from an adult woman who had mild COVID-19 (a few samples of this study predate the infection). Cell type and time point are not known. CDR3s include the opening cysteine and the closing phenylalanine or tryptophan. Fields, in order: J gene, CDR3 length, V gene, CDR3 protein.

j_call: TRBJ2-3; cdr3_length: 14; v_call: TRBV11-2; cdr3_aa: CASSLGISTDTQYF
j_call: TRBJ2-7; cdr3_length: 13; v_call: TRBV28; cdr3_aa: CASSSGPLYEQYF
j_call: TRBJ1-1; cdr3_length: 13; v_call: TRBV5-1; cdr3_aa: CASSLDVNTEAFF
j_call: TRBJ2-4; cdr3_length: 16; v_call: TRBV5-1; cdr3_aa: CASSLGDRGTKNIQYF
j_call: TRBJ2-1; cdr3_length: 14; v_call: TRBV20-1; cdr3_aa: CSARVSGGSDEQFF
j_call: TRBJ1-1; cdr3_length: 13; v_call: TRBV6-6; cdr3_aa: CASIGQLNTEAFF
j_call: TRBJ1-6; cdr3_length: 17; v_call: TRBV20-1; cdr3_aa: CSARDGGQGAYNSPLHF
j_call: TRBJ2-4; cdr3_length: 16; v_call: TRBV12-3/TRBV12-4; cdr3_aa: CASSLGDPRGRDIQYF
j_call: TRBJ1-6; cdr3_length: 14; v_call: TRBV12-3/TRBV12-4; cdr3_aa: CASRGQGAGSPLHF
j_call: TRBJ2-4; cdr3_length: 15; v_call: TRBV6-2/TRBV6-3; cdr3_aa: CASCRGAWAKNIQYF
j_call: TRBJ1-3; cdr3_length: 15; v_call: TRBV7-8; cdr3_aa: CASSIGTGWEDTIYF
j_call: TRBJ2-3; cdr3_length: 16; v_call: TRBV30; cdr3_aa: CAWRKAPGYAVDTQYF
j_call: TRBJ1-5; cdr3_length: 15; v_call: TRBV10-3; cdr3_aa: CAIRSDRNFNQPQHF
j_call: TRBJ1-1; cdr3_length: 14; v_call: TRBV11-2; cdr3_aa: CASSLAAGGAEAFF
j_call: TRBJ1-1; cdr3_length: 14; v_call: TRBV12-3/TRBV12-4; cdr3_aa: CASSSGKGALGAFF
j_call: TRBJ2-7; cdr3_length: 16; v_call: TRBV18; cdr3_aa: CASSPMGGSASYEQYF
j_call: TRBJ2-5; cdr3_length: 14; v_call: TRBV7-7; cdr3_aa: CASSRSGGGETQYF
j_call: TRBJ1-5; cdr3_length: 15; v_call: TRBV25-1; cdr3_aa: CASSPGDRAYQPQHF
j_call: TRBJ1-2; cdr3_length: 13; v_call: TRBV3-1; cdr3_aa: CASSPRGNYGYTF
j_call: TRBJ2-3; cdr3_length: 15; v_call: TRBV7-2; cdr3_aa: CASSTLGDITDTQYF
j_call: TRBJ2-7; cdr3_length: 15; v_call: TRBV7-8; cdr3_aa: CASSSRDSLTYEQYF
j_call: TRBJ2-6; cdr3_length: 14; v_call: TRBV29-1; cdr3_aa: CSTPGGPGANVLTF
j_call: TRBJ2-1; cdr3_length: 15; v_call: TRBV5-1; cdr3_aa: CASSLAGSSYNEQFF
j_call: TRBJ1-5; cdr3_length: 14; v_call: TRBV12-3/TRBV12-4; cdr3_aa: CASSLSGQGQPQHF
j_call: TRBJ1-2; cdr3_length: 15; v_call: TRBV5-1; cdr3_aa: CASSMTDRVMDGYTF
j_call: TRBJ1-1; cdr3_length: 16; v_call: TRBV5-1; cdr3_aa: CASSLETGEINTEAFF
j_call: TRBJ1-2; cdr3_length: 13; v_call: TRBV4-1; cdr3_aa: CASSQLAGYGYTF
j_call: TRBJ2-1; cdr3_length: 14; v_call: TRBV24-1; cdr3_aa: CATRGGALTAEQFF
j_call: TRBJ2-7; cdr3_length: 15; v_call: TRBV25-1; cdr3_aa: CASSVPGTGSNEQYF
j_call: TRBJ2-1; cdr3_length: 17; v_call: TRBV5-1; cdr3_aa: CASSLMPSGSSYNEQFF
j_call: TRBJ2-1; cdr3_length: 16; v_call: TRBV6-1; cdr3_aa: CASSSPRDRGQNEQFF
j_call: TRBJ1-2; cdr3_length: 15; v_call: TRBV29-1; cdr3_aa: CSVEGSGSANYGYTF
j_call: TRBJ2-5; cdr3_length: 15; v_call: TRBV7-2; cdr3_aa: CASSLRSSGQVAQYF
j_call: TRBJ2-5; cdr3_length: 17; v_call: TRBV24-1; cdr3_aa: CATSAASGGISRETQYF
j_call: TRBJ2-1; cdr3_length: 18; v_call: TRBV27; cdr3_aa: CASRLAGLGRSSYNEQFF
j_call: TRBJ2-5; cdr3_length: 17; v_call: TRBV5-1; cdr3_aa: CASSLTPGLAGQETQYF
j_call: TRBJ2-7; cdr3_length: 14; v_call: TRBV5-1; cdr3_aa: CASSLWSASYEQYF
j_call: TRBJ2-1; cdr3_length: 13; v_call: TRBV11-3; cdr3_aa: CASSREGINEQFF
j_call: TRBJ2-5; cdr3_length: 15; v_call: TRBV7-3; cdr3_aa: CASSLQGIASETQYF
j_call: TRBJ1-2; cdr3_length: 17; v_call: TRBV11-2; cdr3_aa: CASSLGGWEGPNYGYTF
j_call: TRBJ2-4; cdr3_length: 15; v_call: TRBV27; cdr3_aa: CASSRRGLAKNIQYF
j_call: TRBJ2-3; cdr3_length: 13; v_call: TRBV2; cdr3_aa: CASKRGYTDTQYF
j_call: TRBJ2-1; cdr3_length: 16; v_call: TRBV12-3/TRBV12-4; cdr3_aa: CASSLRPSGGAGEQFF
j_call: TRBJ2-7; cdr3_length: 15; v_call: TRBV5-1; cdr3_aa: CASSLGTGDSYEQYF
j_call: TRBJ2-1; cdr3_length: 16; v_call: TRBV5-5; cdr3_aa: CASSLTSGGAHNEQFF